This passage covers 22 T cell receptor beta chains from one sample sequenced in a study of T-cell reconstitution after alpha-beta-depleted transplantation in children listed by TCRdb under 2016. Receptors were amplified or captured by PCR. For sequencing, an Illumina HiSeq 2500 was employed. To normalize quantification of the TCRbeta repertoire, the TCR libraries were built with molecular barcoding that relied on unique molecular identifiers. The public reads were run again by TCRdb, first through fastp at Q25 and then through MiXCR, and only productive beta chains were kept. Rows merge per CDR3 protein into single entries with the most common DNA and genes. The table for this sample lists approximately 1,000,000 distinct CDR3 sequences; 25% to 30% of them were counted only once. Clones ranked in the top ten supply approximately 30% of the sample. The meaning of the sample's treatment or condition label: allogeneic hematopoietic cell transplantation with graft depleted of TCRalphabeta T cells and CD19 B cells.

Here the sequenced sample was PBMCs, mostly from graft donor cells, taken 360 days after TCRalphabeta/CD19-depleted stem cell transplant. All receptors come from a boy in the first two years of life who had a stem cell transplant for SCID, so the T cells may come from the graft donor.

In this sample, this clonotype turned up a few times. The chain recombines TRBV20-1 with TRBJ2-3; tentatively, D is TRBD2 (5 bases). The CDR3 covers 12 residues. From germline, CDR1 is DFQATT and CDR2 SNEGSKA (reference sequence). Trimming removed 5 bases from V and 4 bases from J, with 10 bases in between. In DNA form, the CDR3 reads TGCAGTGCTCCCCGACTATCAGATACGCAGTATTTT. Translated, it gives CSAPRLSDTQYF.

This rearrangement joins TRBV5-1 to TRBJ2-1; D is unclear. The germline V gene encodes CDR1 SGHRS and CDR2 YFSETQ. This CDR3 is 14 amino acids long. V lost 0 bases to trimming and J lost 9 bases, with 13 bases between them. The DNA of the CDR3 is TGCGCCAGCAGCTTGGCTGGTCCAGCGAGTGAGCAGTTCTTC. Protein: CASSLAGPASEQFF.

This clonotype showed up just a few times. The genes are TRBV5-1 and TRBJ2-7, with D possibly TRBD1 on 6 matching bases. V lost 5 bases, J lost 0 bases, and 15 bases lay in between. Germline V lookup: CDR1 SGHRS, CDR2 YFSETQ. The CDR3 length is 15 residues. The CDR3 region has the DNA TGCGCCAGCAGATCTCGGGACACCTACTCCTACGAGCAGTACTTC. Protein sequence: CASRSRDTYSYEQYF.

The rearrangement links TRBV7-2 to TRBJ2-5; maybe TRBD2 (5 bases). Trimming cost V 1 base and J 6 bases, with 15 bases left between them. Germline values: CDR1 SGHTA, CDR2 FQGNSA. This CDR3 has 15 amino acids. CDR3 sequence reads: CASSLDEGLGKTQYF. The CDR3 DNA follows: TGTGCCAGCAGCTTAGACGAGGGCTTGGGAAAGACCCAGTACTTC.

The chain has TRBV10-1 and TRBJ2-1; TRBD1 agrees at 8 bases. V lost 6 bases to trimming and J lost 6 bases; unmatched junction nucleotides: 4. CDR3 size: 13 residues. Germline CDR1 WNHNN, CDR2 SYGVQD (reference sequence). The CDR3 is CASSGDRGNEQFF. In DNA form, the CDR3 reads TGCGCCAGCAGCGGAGACAGGGGCAATGAGCAGTTCTTC.

This chain joins TRBV18 and TRBJ2-5, with TRBD2 matching 9 bases. The germline CDR1 and CDR2 sequences are KGHSH and LQKENI. This CDR3 is 16 amino acids long. J lost 2 bases, V lost 1 base, and 5 bases had no gene match. The CDR3 is CASSPQLAGRQETQYF. The CDR3 bases are TGTGCCAGCTCACCACAGCTAGCGGGGCGGCAAGAGACCCAGTACTTC.

This clonotype was detected a few times. The chain employs TRBV29-1 and TRBJ2-5; possibly TRBD2 for D (7 bases). Trimming stripped 3 bases from V and 5 bases from J, with 13 bases between. The germline V gene encodes CDR1 SQVTM and CDR2 ANQGSEA. CDR3 length equals 13 residues. DNA for the CDR3: TGCAGCGTTGATGGCGGGGGCGAGGAGACCCAGTACTTC. This encodes CSVDGGGEETQYF.

The sample holds a few counts of this clonotype. The genes are TRBV6-5 and TRBJ1-1; D is unclear. CDR3 length equals 13 residues. CDR1 is MNHEY and CDR2 is SVGAGI in the germline V gene. V shed 5 bases and J shed 2 bases, with 9 bases lying between them. CDR3 region: CASSPQTNTEAFF. CDR3 nucleotide sequence: TGTGCCAGCAGTCCCCAGACAAACACTGAAGCTTTCTTT.

V and J are TRBV29-1 and TRBJ1-3; D perhaps matches TRBD1 (6 bases). The CDR3 is 13 residues long. Germline CDR1 and CDR2: SQVTM and ANQGSEA. Trimming removed 4 bases from V and 2 bases from J, with 9 bases in between. The CDR3 coding sequence is TGCAGCGTTGGAGGGGGGCCTGGAAACACCATATATTTT. This gives the protein CSVGGGPGNTIYF.

The J gene is TRBJ2-4, the V gene TRBV12-3 or TRBV12-4, with 8 bases aligning to TRBD1. This CDR3 spans 18 amino acids. V lost 1 base, J lost 2 bases, and 10 bases stayed unmatched. The CDR3 spells CASSLGRETGGSKNIQYF. CDR3 coding DNA: TGTGCCAGCAGTTTAGGTCGGGAAACAGGGGGTTCCAAAAACATTCAGTACTTC.

The V gene is TRBV20-1, the J gene TRBJ1-5, with D possibly being TRBD1 (5 bases). The CDR3 contains 14 residues. Germline V gene sequence: CDR1 DFQATT, CDR2 SNEGSKA (reference sequence). Trimming left V 1 base short and J 5 bases short, with 12 bases between. The CDR3 nucleotides read TGCAGTGCTAGAGTTGGGGCCGGAGATCAGCCCCAGCATTTT. As protein: CSARVGAGDQPQHF.

This clonotype was recorded a few times. The rearrangement joins TRBV2 to TRBJ2-7; 8 positions match TRBD1. The CDR3 sequence is 14 residues long. J was trimmed by 2 bases and V by 4 bases; bases with no gene match: 4. Germline V lookup: CDR1 SNHLY, CDR2 FYNNEI. In DNA, the CDR3 is TGTGCCAGCAGTGTTACAGGGGGGCCCTACGAGCAGTACTTC. Translating gives CASSVTGGPYEQYF.

V and J are TRBV5-1 and TRBJ2-5, with a tentative D call TRBD1 (6 bases). V was pared by 4 bases and J by 0 bases, with 13 bases between. CDR3 length equals 15 residues. CDR1 is SGHRS, CDR2 YFSETQ, per germline. CDR3: CASSPGVSNQETQYF. The CDR3 DNA follows: TGCGCCAGCAGCCCAGGGGTCAGTAACCAAGAGACCCAGTACTTC.

Only a few counts were recorded for this clonotype. The rearrangement links TRBV4-1 to TRBJ1-1; 7 positions match TRBD1. Germline CDR1 reads MGHRA; CDR2 reads YSYEKL. The CDR3 has 15 residues. V was clipped by 0 bases and J by 3 bases; unmatched bases: 4. This CDR3 reads CASSQEAGGYTEAFF. CDR3 sequence (DNA): TGCGCCAGCAGCCAAGAAGCAGGGGGGTACACTGAAGCTTTCTTT.

The chain is built from TRBV12-3 or TRBV12-4 and TRBJ1-6; no reliable D call. Trimming pared 5 bases from V and 0 bases from J, leaving 17 bases between. This CDR3 has 18 amino acids. CDR3 region: CASSLRAQDNSYNSPLHF. CDR3 sequence (DNA): TGTGCCAGCAGTCTTAGGGCCCAGGATAACTCCTATAATTCACCCCTCCACTTT.

With respect to this clonotype: A junction end diverges from the germline sequence, so it may reflect a read error. This chain uses TRBV20-1 with TRBJ1-2; D call uncertain. CDR1 and CDR2 (germline): DFQATT, SNEGSKA (reference sequence). The CDR3 runs to 15 residues. CDR3 DNA sequence: TGCTGTGCTAGAGATGATAGTGTGGGGAACTATGGCTACACCTTC. It is translated as CCARDDSVGNYGYTF.

This chain uses TRBV11-2 with TRBJ1-2; D gene unclear. The CDR3 is made up of 15 amino acids. V shed 8 bases and J shed 5 bases, with 21 bases lying between them. Germline CDR1 reads SGHAT; CDR2 reads FQNNGV. CDR3 protein: CASSTRSPGPYGYTF. CDR3 coding DNA: TGTGCCAGCTCAACCCGAAGCCCCGGCCCTTATGGCTACACCTTC. Looking up the rest from reference TRBV11-2 and TRBJ1-2 gives the full variable domain: EAGVAQSPRYKIIEKRQSVAFWCNPISGHATLYWYQQILGQGPKLLIQFQNNGVVDDSQLPKDRFSAERLKGVDSTLKIQPAKLEDSAVYLCASSTRSPGPYGYTFGSGTRLTVV.

This clonotype was detected a few times. The J gene is TRBJ2-7, the V gene TRBV4-2, with D possibly TRBD2 on 5 matching bases. The germline V and J ends were trimmed by 5 bases and 2 bases, with 16 bases remaining between them. The CDR3 sequence is 15 residues long. CDR1 LGHNA and CDR2 YNFKEQ come from the germline V gene. The CDR3 coding sequence is TGTGCCAGCAGCGAGGGTAGCCTAGCTCCCTACGAGCAGTACTTC. Residues: CASSEGSLAPYEQYF.

The chain links TRBV5-1 to TRBJ2-7, with D unresolved. This CDR3 spans 17 amino acids. The germline V and J ends were trimmed by 2 bases and 3 bases, with 21 bases remaining between them. The germline CDR1 and CDR2 sequences are SGHRS and YFSETQ. The CDR3 protein is CASSFTQWATQNYEQYF. The CDR3 DNA reads as TGCGCCAGCAGCTTTACGCAGTGGGCGACACAGAACTACGAGCAGTACTTC. The complete variable domain, with remaining parts taken from reference TRBV5-1 and TRBJ2-7, reads KAGVTQTPRYLIKTRGQQVTLSCSPISGHRSVSWYQQTPGQGLQFLFEYFSETQRNKGNFPGRFSGRQFSNSRSEMNVSTLELGDSALYLCASSFTQWATQNYEQYFGPGTRLTVT.

The sample holds a few counts of this clonotype. The chain carries TRBV12-3 or TRBV12-4 and TRBJ1-4; 12 nucleotides align to TRBD1. This CDR3 region has 14 residues. Losses at the gene ends were 3 bases for V and 10 bases for J; bases not matched to a gene: 3. The CDR3 DNA reads TGTGCCAGCAGTTTGGGACAGGGGGCGACAAAACTGTTTTTT. This sequence encodes CASSLGQGATKLFF.

The rearrangement uses TRBV6-2 or TRBV6-3 and TRBJ2-5; 7 nucleotides match TRBD1. The V gene's germline CDR1 is MNHEY and CDR2 SVGEGT. With V trimmed by 10 bases and J by 3 bases, 8 bases remained unmatched. CDR3 length: 13 amino acids. The CDR3 spells CATRGSGKETQYF. CDR3 in DNA: TGTGCCACCAGGGGGTCGGGGAAAGAGACCCAGTACTTC.

The chain carries TRBV4-1 and TRBJ2-3; D could derive from TRBD1 or TRBD2 (5 bases each). Germline assignment: CDR1 MGHRA and CDR2 YSYEKL. V gave up 4 bases and J gave up 4 bases, with 18 bases separating them. The CDR3 consists of 16 residues. The CDR3 protein is CASSPSLGVFADTQYF. The DNA of the CDR3 is TGCGCCAGCAGCCCCTCGCTGGGGGTATTCGCAGATACGCAGTATTTT.